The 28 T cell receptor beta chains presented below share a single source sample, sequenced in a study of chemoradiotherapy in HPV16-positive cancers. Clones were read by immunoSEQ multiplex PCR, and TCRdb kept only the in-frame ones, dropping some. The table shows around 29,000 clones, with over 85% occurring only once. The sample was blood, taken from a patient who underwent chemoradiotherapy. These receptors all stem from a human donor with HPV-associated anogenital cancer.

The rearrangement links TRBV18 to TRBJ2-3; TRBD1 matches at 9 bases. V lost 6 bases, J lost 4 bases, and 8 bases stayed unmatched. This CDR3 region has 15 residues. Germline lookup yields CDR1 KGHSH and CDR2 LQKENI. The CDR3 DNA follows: TGTGCCAGCTCCTTACAGGGGGCTGGCGCAGATACGCAGTATTTT. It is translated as CASSLQGAGADTQYF.

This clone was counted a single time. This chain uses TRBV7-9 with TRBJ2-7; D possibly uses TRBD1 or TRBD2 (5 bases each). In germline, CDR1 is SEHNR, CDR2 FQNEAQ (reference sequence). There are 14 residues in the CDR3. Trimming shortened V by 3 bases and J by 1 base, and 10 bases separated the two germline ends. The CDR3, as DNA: TGTGCCAGCAGCTTGGGGCCGGGGTCCTACGAGCAGTACTTC. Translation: CASSLGPGSYEQYF.

CDR3 in amino acids: CASSPRKQDHNEQFF. Here the CDR3 DNA reads TGTGCCAGTAGCCCACGTAAACAGGATCACAATGAGCAGTTCTTC. This chain links TRBV19 with TRBJ2-1; D may be TRBD1 (5 bases). The germline CDR1 and CDR2 sequences are LNHDA and SQIVND (reference sequence). V was pared by 6 bases and J by 5 bases, with 17 bases between. CDR3 size: 15 residues.

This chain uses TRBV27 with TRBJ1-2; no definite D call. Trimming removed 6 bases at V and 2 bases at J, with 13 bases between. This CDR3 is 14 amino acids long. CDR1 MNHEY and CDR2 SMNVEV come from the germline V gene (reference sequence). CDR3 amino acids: CASRLSGVNYGYTF. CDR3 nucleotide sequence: TGTGCCAGCAGACTAAGTGGAGTCAACTATGGCTACACCTTC.

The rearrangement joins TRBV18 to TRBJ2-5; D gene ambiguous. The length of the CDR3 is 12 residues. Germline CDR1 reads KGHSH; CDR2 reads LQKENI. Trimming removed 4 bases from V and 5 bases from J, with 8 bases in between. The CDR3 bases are TGTGCCAGCTCACACTACACCGAGACCCAGTACTTC. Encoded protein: CASSHYTETQYF.

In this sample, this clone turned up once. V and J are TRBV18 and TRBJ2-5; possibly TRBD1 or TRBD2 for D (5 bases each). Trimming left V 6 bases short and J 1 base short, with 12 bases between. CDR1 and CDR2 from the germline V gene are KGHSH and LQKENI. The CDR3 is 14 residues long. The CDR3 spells CASSPSGSQETQYF. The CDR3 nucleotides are TGTGCCAGCTCGCCATCAGGGAGCCAAGAGACCCAGTACTTC.

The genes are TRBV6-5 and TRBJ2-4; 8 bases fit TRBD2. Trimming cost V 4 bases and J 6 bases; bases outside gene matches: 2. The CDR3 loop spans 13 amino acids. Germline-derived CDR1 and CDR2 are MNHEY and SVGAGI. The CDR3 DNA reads TGTGCCAGCAGTTCAAGCGGGGGAAACATTCAGTACTTC. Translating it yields CASSSSGGNIQYF.

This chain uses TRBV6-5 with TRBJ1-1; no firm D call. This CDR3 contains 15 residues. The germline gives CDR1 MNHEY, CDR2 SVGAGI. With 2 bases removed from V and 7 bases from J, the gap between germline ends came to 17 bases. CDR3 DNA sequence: TGTGCCAGCAGTTACAATTCCGGGGAGCCTTATGAAGCTTTCTTT. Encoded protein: CASSYNSGEPYEAFF.

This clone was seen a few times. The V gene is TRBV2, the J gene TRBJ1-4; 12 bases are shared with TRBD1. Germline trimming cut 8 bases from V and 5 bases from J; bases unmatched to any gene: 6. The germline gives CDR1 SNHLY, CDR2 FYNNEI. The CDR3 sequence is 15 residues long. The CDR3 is CASGGQGAKNEKLFF. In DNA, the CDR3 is TGTGCCAGCGGGGGACAGGGGGCAAAGAATGAAAAACTGTTTTTT.

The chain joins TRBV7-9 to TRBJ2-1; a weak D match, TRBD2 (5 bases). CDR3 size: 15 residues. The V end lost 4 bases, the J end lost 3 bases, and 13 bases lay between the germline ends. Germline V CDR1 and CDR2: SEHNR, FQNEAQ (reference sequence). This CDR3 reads CASSSTTGYYNEQFF. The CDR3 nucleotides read TGTGCCAGCAGCTCGACAACGGGGTACTACAATGAGCAGTTCTTC.

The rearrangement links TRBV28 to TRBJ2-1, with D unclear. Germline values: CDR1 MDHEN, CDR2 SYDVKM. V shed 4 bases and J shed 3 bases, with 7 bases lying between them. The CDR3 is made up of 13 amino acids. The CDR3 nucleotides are TGTGCCAGCAGTTACGGCAGCTACAATGAGCAGTTCTTC. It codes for CASSYGSYNEQFF.

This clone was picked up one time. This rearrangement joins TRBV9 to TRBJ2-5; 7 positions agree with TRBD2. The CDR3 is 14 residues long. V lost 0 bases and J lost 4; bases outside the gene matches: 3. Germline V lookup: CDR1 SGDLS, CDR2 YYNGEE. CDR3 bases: TGTGCCAGCAGCGTAGGAGGGAGGGTAGAGACCCAGTACTTC. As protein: CASSVGGRVETQYF.

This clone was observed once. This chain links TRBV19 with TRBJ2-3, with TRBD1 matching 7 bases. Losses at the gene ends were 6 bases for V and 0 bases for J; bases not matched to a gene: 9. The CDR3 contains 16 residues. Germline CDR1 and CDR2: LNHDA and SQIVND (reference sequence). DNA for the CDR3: TGTGCCAGTAGGAACCGAGGGGGCCCTAGCACAGATACGCAGTATTTT. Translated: CASRNRGGPSTDTQYF.

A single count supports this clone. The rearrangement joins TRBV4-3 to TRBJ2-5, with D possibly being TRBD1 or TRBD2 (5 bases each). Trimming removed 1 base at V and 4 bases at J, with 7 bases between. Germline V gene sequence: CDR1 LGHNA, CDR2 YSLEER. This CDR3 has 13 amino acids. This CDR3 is CASSQVGGETQYF. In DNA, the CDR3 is TGCGCCAGCAGCCAAGTTGGGGGAGAGACCCAGTACTTC.

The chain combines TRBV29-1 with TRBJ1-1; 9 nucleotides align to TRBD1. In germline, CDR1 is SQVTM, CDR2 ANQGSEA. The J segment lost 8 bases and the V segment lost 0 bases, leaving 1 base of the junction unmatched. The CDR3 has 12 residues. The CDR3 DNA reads TGCAGCGTTGAAGATACAGGGGGCGAAGCTTTCTTT. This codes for CSVEDTGGEAFF. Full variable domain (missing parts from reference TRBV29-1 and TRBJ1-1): SAVISQKPSRDICQRGTSLTIQCQVDSQVTMMFWYRQQPGQSLTLIATANQGSEATYESGFVIDKFPISRPNLTFSTLTVSNMSPEDSSIYLCSVEDTGGEAFFGQGTRLTVV.

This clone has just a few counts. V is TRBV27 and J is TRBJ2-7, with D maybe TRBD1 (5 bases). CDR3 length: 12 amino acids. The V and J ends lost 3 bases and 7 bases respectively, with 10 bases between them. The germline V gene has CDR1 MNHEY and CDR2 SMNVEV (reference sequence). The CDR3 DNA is TGTGCCAGCAGTTTCATAGGGGCGGAGCAGTACTTC. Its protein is CASSFIGAEQYF.

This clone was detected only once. The CDR3 loop is CASSLAAGANYEQYF. CDR3 nucleotide sequence: TGTGCCAGCAGCTTAGCAGCGGGGGCGAATTACGAGCAGTACTTC. V and J are TRBV7-6 and TRBJ2-7; 8 nucleotides match TRBD2. This CDR3 is 15 amino acids long. The germline gives CDR1 SGHVS, CDR2 FNYEAQ. With V trimmed by 0 bases and J by 4 bases, 5 bases remained unmatched.

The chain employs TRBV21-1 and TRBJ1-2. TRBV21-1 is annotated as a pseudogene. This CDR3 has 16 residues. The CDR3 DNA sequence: TGTGCCAGTCCCCATACAACAAGGGAACGGAACTATGGCTACACCTTC. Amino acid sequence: CASPHTTRERNYGYTF.

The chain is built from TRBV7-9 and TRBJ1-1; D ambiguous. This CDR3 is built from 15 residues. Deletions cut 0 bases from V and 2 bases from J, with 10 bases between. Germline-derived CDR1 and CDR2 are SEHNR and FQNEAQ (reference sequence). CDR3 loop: CASSLANTFNTEAFF. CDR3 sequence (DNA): TGTGCCAGCAGCTTAGCGAACACCTTTAACACTGAAGCTTTCTTT.

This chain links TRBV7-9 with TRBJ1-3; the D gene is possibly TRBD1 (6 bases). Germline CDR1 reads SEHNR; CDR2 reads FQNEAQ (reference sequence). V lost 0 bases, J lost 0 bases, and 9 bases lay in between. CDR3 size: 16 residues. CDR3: CASSLAGGSSGNTIYF. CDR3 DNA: TGTGCCAGCAGCTTAGCAGGGGGTAGCTCTGGAAACACCATATATTTT. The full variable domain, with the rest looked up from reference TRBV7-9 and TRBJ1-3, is DTGVSQNPRHKITKRGQNVTFRCDPISEHNRLYWYRQTLGQGPEFLTYFQNEAQLEKSRLLSDRFSAERPKGSFSTLEIQRTEQGDSAMYLCASSLAGGSSGNTIYFGEGSWLTVV.

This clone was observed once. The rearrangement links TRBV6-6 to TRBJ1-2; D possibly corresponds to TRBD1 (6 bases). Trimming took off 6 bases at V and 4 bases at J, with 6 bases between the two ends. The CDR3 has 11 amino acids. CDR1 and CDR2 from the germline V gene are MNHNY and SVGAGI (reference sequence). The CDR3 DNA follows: TGTGCCAGCAGACAGGGCTATGGCTACACCTTC. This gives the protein CASRQGYGYTF.

DNA of the CDR3: TGCGCCAGCAGCCCGGGTGTAAGCTCCTACAATGAGCAGTTCTTC. This encodes CASSPGVSSYNEQFF. The chain recombines TRBV5-1 with TRBJ2-1; D is ambiguous. The CDR3 loop spans 15 amino acids. CDR1 SGHRS and CDR2 YFSETQ come from the germline V gene. V gave up 4 bases and J gave up 0 bases, with 11 bases separating them.

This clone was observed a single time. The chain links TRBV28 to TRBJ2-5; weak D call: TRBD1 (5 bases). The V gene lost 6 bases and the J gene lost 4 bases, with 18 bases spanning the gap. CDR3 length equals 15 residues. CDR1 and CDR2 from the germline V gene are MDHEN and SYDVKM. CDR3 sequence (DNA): TGTGCCAGCAGCCCTCGTGGCAGGGTAGGAGAGACCCAGTACTTC. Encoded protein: CASSPRGRVGETQYF.

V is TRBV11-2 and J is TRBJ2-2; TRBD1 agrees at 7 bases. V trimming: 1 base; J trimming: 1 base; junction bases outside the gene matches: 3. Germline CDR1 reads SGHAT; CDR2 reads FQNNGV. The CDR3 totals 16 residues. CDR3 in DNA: TGTGCCAGCAGCTTAGTGGGACAGCAGAACACCGGGGAGCTGTTTTTT. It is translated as CASSLVGQQNTGELFF.

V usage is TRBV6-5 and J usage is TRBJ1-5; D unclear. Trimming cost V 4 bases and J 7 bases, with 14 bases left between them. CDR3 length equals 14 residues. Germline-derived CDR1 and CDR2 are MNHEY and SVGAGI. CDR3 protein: CASSSPGSGQPQHF. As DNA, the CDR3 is TGTGCCAGCAGTTCTCCGGGAAGTGGACAGCCCCAGCATTTT.

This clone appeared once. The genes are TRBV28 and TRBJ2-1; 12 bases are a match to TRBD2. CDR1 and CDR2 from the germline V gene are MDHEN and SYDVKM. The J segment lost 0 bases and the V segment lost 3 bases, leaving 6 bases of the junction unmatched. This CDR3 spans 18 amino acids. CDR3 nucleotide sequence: TGTGCCAGCAGTTTTGCTAGCGGGGGGGCGGGCTCCTACAATGAGCAGTTCTTC. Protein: CASSFASGGAGSYNEQFF. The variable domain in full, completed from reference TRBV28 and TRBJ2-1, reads DVKVTQSSRYLVKRTGEKVFLECVQDMDHENMFWYRQDPGLGLRLIYFSYDVKMKEKGDIPEGYSVSREKKERFSLILESASTNQTSMYLCASSFASGGAGSYNEQFFGPGTRLTVL.

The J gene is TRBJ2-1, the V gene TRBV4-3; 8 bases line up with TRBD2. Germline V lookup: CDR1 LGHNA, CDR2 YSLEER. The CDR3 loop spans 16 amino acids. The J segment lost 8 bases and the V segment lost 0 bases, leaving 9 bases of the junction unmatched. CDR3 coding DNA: TGCGCCAGCAGCCAAGATTTCGCGGGGGGACTTTATGAGCAGTTCTTC. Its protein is CASSQDFAGGLYEQFF.

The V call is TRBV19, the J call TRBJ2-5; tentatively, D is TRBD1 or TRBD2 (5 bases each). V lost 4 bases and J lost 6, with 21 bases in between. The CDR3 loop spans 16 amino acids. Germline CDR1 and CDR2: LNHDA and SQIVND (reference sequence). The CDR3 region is CASSTPRGRGGKTQYF. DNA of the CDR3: TGTGCCAGTAGTACTCCTAGGGGTCGGGGCGGAAAGACCCAGTACTTC.